A selection of T cell receptor beta chains follows, all from one sample in a study of identical twins. TCRdb reanalysed the 5' RACE reads using MiXCR and keeps one entry per CDR3 protein. The sample includes 460,000 or so distinct CDR3 sequences, approximately 15% of them seen just once. This same sample was also taken into another study, of yellow fever vaccine responses in identical twins.

The sequenced material came from CD4+ T cells sorted from blood. The receptors were gathered from a woman younger than 35 in good health. The CDR3 runs from the conserved cysteine through the conserved F or W. The D gene is left open where the match is weak. Clone size is not always given. Where it is, it says once, few, many or a class for expanded clones.

>TRBJ2-7|TRBD2|-|TRBV6-2/TRBV6-3
TGTGCCAGCAGTCCCAATAGCGGGAGGGCCCGCGAGCAGTACTTC
CASSPNSGRAREQYF
>TRBJ2-7|TRBD1|-|TRBV13
TGTGCCAGCAGCTGGCGGGTGGGGACAGGGGTCGAGCAGTACTTC
CASSWRVGTGVEQYF
>TRBJ1-3|-|few|TRBV12-3/TRBV12-4
TGTGCCAGCAGTTTACGTGAAGGGGGCTCTGGAAACACCATATATTTT
CASSLREGGSGNTIYF
>TRBJ2-1|TRBD1|few|TRBV12-3/TRBV12-4
TGTGCCAGCAGTTACAGGGGGTCCGGGTACAATGAGCAGTTCTTC
CASSYRGSGYNEQFF
>TRBJ1-6|-|-|TRBV12-3/TRBV12-4
TGTGCCAGCAGTTTAGAGCTCGCGGGGGCAGGGGACTCACCCCTCCACTTT
CASSLELAGAGDSPLHF
>TRBJ2-1|TRBD1|few|TRBV11-1
TGTGCCAGCAGCTTAGGGACAGGAGACTATCCCGTACCAGCCTACAATGAGCAGTTCTTC
CASSLGTGDYPVPAYNEQFF
>TRBJ2-1|-|-|TRBV7-7
TGTGCTAGCAGCTTAGGGACAACAATAGACAATGAGCAGTTCTTC
CASSLGTTIDNEQFF
>TRBJ2-7|-|few|TRBV7-2
TGTGCCAGCAGCCCCCCGGGCTACTCCTACGAGCAGTACTTC
CASSPPGYSYEQYF
>TRBJ2-1|TRBD1|-|TRBV10-3
TGTGCCATCAGTGGGGAGGAACAGGGGGCCAATGAGCAGTTCTTC
CAISGEEQGANEQFF
>TRBJ2-7|TRBD1|many|TRBV12-3/TRBV12-4
TGTGCCAGCAGTCCTGGACAGGGGGCGTGGGAGCAGTACTTC
CASSPGQGAWEQYF
>TRBJ2-7|TRBD1|many|TRBV5-1
TGCGCCAGCAGCTTGAAGGGGGCCTCCTACGAGCAGTACTTC
CASSLKGASYEQYF
>TRBJ1-2|-|-|TRBV12-3/TRBV12-4
TGTGCCAGCAGTTTTCGGGACGACTCTGGCTACACCTTC
CASSFRDDSGYTF
>TRBJ2-3|-|-|TRBV2
TGTGCCAGCAGGGCGGCTCTCTTCACAGATACGCAGTATTTT
CASRAALFTDTQYF
>TRBJ1-1|-|few|TRBV19
TGTGCCAGTAGTCCCCTCCCGGGTGAAGCTTTCTTT
CASSPLPGEAFF
>TRBJ2-1|TRBD1|-|TRBV27
TGTGCCAGCAGCGACAGGGTGGCTTTAATGGATGAGCAGTTCTTC
CASSDRVALMDEQFF
>TRBJ2-1|TRBD2|few|TRBV12-3/TRBV12-4
TGTGCCAGCAGCCGCTCGACTAGCGGGAGGGCTGGTGAGCAGTTCTTC
CASSRSTSGRAGEQFF
>TRBJ1-6|TRBD1|-|TRBV6-4
TGTGCCAGCAGTGAGGACAGGGACAGTAATTCACCCCTCCACTTT
CASSEDRDSNSPLHF
>TRBJ2-3|-|-|TRBV5-1
TGCGCCAGCAGCTTATCGGACGGAGATACGCAGTATTTT
CASSLSDGDTQYF
>TRBJ2-6|-|-|TRBV9
TGTGCCAGCAGCGTAGGGTGGGGCGGCTCTGGGGCCAACGTCCTGACTTTC
CASSVGWGGSGANVLTF
>TRBJ2-1|TRBD1|few|TRBV28
TGTGCCACCTCAAGAGGGGCAATGGCGGGACAGGGGATCAATGAGCAGTTCTTC
CATSRGAMAGQGINEQFF
>TRBJ2-3|-|-|TRBV7-2
TGTGCCAGCAGCTTAGTTGCGGGTATGACAGATACGCAGTATTTT
CASSLVAGMTDTQYF
>TRBJ2-2|TRBD1|-|TRBV5-6
TGTGCCAGCAGCTTGGTGGGACAGGGCTCGAACACCGGGGAGCTGTTTTTT
CASSLVGQGSNTGELFF
>TRBJ2-1|TRBD2|many|TRBV29-1
TGCAGCTCAACCAGGGGACTAGCGGGGGGGCTGGAGCAGTTCTTC
CSSTRGLAGGLEQFF
>TRBJ1-1|-|-|TRBV5-1
TGCGCCAGCAGCTTGGGTCCCGGGGTCATGAACACTGAAGCTTTCTTT
CASSLGPGVMNTEAFF
>TRBJ1-2|TRBD1|few|TRBV6-5
TGTGCCAGCATTTACGATGGACAGGGCTCTAACTATGGCTACACCTTC
CASIYDGQGSNYGYTF
>TRBJ2-1|-|few|TRBV29-1
TGCAGCGTTTTTGGCGGTATGAGCTCCTACAATGAGCAGTTCTTC
CSVFGGMSSYNEQFF
>TRBJ2-1|TRBD2|-|TRBV7-2
TGTGCCAGCAGCTTAGGCTCAGCGGGGGGGGCCTACAATGAGCAGTTCTTC
CASSLGSAGGAYNEQFF
>TRBJ2-3|TRBD2|few|TRBV20-1
TGCAGTGCTAGACCCCGAGCGGGGGCTAAAGATACGCAGTATTTT
CSARPRAGAKDTQYF
>TRBJ2-7|TRBD2|many|TRBV20-1
TGCAGTGCCCTCAAGACTAGCGGGAGAGGCGAGCAGTACTTC
CSALKTSGRGEQYF
>TRBJ1-1|-|-|TRBV28
TGTGCCAGCAGTTTAAACCGCGCTGAAGCTTTCTTT
CASSLNRAEAFF
>TRBJ2-7|TRBD1|few|TRBV29-1
TGCAGCGTGGCCGGACAGGAATCCTACGAGCAGTACTTC
CSVAGQESYEQYF
>TRBJ2-7|-|few|TRBV18
TGTGCCAGCTCGGAACAAGAGCAGTACTTC
CASSEQEQYF
>TRBJ1-4|-|-|TRBV7-9
TGTGCCAGCAGCTTTTGGAGGGAGTTAGGTGAAAAACTGTTTTTT
CASSFWRELGEKLFF
>TRBJ2-5|TRBD2|-|TRBV10-3
TGTGCCATCAGTGAGAATAAAGGAAGCGGGATCGAGACCCAGTACTTC
CAISENKGSGIETQYF
>TRBJ2-2|-|many|TRBV12-3/TRBV12-4
TGTGCCAGCAGTAACCCCCTGGGGGCCCTAAACACCGGGGAGCTGTTTTTT
CASSNPLGALNTGELFF
>TRBJ1-1|-|few|TRBV3-1
TGTGCCAGCAGCCGAAAGGGGGGTAACACTGAAGCTTTCTTT
CASSRKGGNTEAFF
>TRBJ2-5|TRBD2|few|TRBV27
TGTGCCAGCAGTTTGGTAGGGGGACTAGCGGGAGGAGGGACCCAGTACTTC
CASSLVGGLAGGGTQYF
>TRBJ2-5|TRBD2|-|TRBV20-1
TGCAGTGCTAAGGGAATAGGCGGGGGGGGCCAAGAGACCCAGTACTTC
CSAKGIGGGGQETQYF
>TRBJ2-3|-|many|TRBV11-2
TGTGCCAGCAGCTTAGAACTAGCCGGGGCAGATACGCAGTATTTT
CASSLELAGADTQYF
>TRBJ1-4|-|-|TRBV5-1
TGCGCCAGCAGCCCGATGATGGGACGACATAATGAAAAACTGTTTTTT
CASSPMMGRHNEKLFF
>TRBJ2-2|TRBD2|few|TRBV10-3
TGTGCCATCAGTGTTTCAGCGGGGGTCACCGGGGAGCTGTTTTTT
CAISVSAGVTGELFF
>TRBJ1-2|-|-|TRBV5-6
TGTGCCAGCACCCCACGGACCCTCCTCACTAACTATGGCTACACCTTC
CASTPRTLLTNYGYTF
>TRBJ2-1|TRBD2|-|TRBV20-1
TGCAGTGCTAGTTCTAGCGGGGTACAGAGCTCCTACAATGAGCAGTTCTTC
CSASSSGVQSSYNEQFF
>TRBJ2-1|-|few|TRBV5-1
TGCGCCAGCAGCTTGGCGACACCCTTGGATGAGCAGTTCTTC
CASSLATPLDEQFF
>TRBJ2-3|TRBD1|-|TRBV4-1
TGCGCCAGCAGGAGAACCGGGACAGGGAACACAGATACGCAGTATTTT
CASRRTGTGNTDTQYF
>TRBJ1-5|-|-|TRBV6-4
TGTGCCAGCAAGACAGTTAGCAATCAGCCCCAGCATTTT
CASKTVSNQPQHF